The T cell receptor (beta chain) under discussion was sequenced for a study of T-cell memory formation after mild COVID-19. Across the study: Clusters were largely donor specific.

The V and J ends lost 2 bases and 1 base respectively, with 5 bases between them. From germline, CDR1 is ENHRY and CDR2 SYGVKD. CDR3 length: 13 residues. TCRdb re-derived calls from the 5' RACE reads in MiXCR, one entry per CDR3 protein. Of roughly 280,000 distinct CDR3 sequences in the sample, around 8% were seen once. Sequencing used PBMCs or a T cell subset sorted from them (not recorded which). The chain joins TRBV10-3 to TRBJ1-1; D is undetermined. The receptor was isolated from a man aged 18 to 29 who had mild COVID-19 (a few samples of this study predate the infection). Cell type and time point are not known. In DNA, the CDR3 is TGTGCCATCAGTGAGACAGAGAACACTGAAGCTTTCTTT. Encoded protein: CAISETENTEAFF.